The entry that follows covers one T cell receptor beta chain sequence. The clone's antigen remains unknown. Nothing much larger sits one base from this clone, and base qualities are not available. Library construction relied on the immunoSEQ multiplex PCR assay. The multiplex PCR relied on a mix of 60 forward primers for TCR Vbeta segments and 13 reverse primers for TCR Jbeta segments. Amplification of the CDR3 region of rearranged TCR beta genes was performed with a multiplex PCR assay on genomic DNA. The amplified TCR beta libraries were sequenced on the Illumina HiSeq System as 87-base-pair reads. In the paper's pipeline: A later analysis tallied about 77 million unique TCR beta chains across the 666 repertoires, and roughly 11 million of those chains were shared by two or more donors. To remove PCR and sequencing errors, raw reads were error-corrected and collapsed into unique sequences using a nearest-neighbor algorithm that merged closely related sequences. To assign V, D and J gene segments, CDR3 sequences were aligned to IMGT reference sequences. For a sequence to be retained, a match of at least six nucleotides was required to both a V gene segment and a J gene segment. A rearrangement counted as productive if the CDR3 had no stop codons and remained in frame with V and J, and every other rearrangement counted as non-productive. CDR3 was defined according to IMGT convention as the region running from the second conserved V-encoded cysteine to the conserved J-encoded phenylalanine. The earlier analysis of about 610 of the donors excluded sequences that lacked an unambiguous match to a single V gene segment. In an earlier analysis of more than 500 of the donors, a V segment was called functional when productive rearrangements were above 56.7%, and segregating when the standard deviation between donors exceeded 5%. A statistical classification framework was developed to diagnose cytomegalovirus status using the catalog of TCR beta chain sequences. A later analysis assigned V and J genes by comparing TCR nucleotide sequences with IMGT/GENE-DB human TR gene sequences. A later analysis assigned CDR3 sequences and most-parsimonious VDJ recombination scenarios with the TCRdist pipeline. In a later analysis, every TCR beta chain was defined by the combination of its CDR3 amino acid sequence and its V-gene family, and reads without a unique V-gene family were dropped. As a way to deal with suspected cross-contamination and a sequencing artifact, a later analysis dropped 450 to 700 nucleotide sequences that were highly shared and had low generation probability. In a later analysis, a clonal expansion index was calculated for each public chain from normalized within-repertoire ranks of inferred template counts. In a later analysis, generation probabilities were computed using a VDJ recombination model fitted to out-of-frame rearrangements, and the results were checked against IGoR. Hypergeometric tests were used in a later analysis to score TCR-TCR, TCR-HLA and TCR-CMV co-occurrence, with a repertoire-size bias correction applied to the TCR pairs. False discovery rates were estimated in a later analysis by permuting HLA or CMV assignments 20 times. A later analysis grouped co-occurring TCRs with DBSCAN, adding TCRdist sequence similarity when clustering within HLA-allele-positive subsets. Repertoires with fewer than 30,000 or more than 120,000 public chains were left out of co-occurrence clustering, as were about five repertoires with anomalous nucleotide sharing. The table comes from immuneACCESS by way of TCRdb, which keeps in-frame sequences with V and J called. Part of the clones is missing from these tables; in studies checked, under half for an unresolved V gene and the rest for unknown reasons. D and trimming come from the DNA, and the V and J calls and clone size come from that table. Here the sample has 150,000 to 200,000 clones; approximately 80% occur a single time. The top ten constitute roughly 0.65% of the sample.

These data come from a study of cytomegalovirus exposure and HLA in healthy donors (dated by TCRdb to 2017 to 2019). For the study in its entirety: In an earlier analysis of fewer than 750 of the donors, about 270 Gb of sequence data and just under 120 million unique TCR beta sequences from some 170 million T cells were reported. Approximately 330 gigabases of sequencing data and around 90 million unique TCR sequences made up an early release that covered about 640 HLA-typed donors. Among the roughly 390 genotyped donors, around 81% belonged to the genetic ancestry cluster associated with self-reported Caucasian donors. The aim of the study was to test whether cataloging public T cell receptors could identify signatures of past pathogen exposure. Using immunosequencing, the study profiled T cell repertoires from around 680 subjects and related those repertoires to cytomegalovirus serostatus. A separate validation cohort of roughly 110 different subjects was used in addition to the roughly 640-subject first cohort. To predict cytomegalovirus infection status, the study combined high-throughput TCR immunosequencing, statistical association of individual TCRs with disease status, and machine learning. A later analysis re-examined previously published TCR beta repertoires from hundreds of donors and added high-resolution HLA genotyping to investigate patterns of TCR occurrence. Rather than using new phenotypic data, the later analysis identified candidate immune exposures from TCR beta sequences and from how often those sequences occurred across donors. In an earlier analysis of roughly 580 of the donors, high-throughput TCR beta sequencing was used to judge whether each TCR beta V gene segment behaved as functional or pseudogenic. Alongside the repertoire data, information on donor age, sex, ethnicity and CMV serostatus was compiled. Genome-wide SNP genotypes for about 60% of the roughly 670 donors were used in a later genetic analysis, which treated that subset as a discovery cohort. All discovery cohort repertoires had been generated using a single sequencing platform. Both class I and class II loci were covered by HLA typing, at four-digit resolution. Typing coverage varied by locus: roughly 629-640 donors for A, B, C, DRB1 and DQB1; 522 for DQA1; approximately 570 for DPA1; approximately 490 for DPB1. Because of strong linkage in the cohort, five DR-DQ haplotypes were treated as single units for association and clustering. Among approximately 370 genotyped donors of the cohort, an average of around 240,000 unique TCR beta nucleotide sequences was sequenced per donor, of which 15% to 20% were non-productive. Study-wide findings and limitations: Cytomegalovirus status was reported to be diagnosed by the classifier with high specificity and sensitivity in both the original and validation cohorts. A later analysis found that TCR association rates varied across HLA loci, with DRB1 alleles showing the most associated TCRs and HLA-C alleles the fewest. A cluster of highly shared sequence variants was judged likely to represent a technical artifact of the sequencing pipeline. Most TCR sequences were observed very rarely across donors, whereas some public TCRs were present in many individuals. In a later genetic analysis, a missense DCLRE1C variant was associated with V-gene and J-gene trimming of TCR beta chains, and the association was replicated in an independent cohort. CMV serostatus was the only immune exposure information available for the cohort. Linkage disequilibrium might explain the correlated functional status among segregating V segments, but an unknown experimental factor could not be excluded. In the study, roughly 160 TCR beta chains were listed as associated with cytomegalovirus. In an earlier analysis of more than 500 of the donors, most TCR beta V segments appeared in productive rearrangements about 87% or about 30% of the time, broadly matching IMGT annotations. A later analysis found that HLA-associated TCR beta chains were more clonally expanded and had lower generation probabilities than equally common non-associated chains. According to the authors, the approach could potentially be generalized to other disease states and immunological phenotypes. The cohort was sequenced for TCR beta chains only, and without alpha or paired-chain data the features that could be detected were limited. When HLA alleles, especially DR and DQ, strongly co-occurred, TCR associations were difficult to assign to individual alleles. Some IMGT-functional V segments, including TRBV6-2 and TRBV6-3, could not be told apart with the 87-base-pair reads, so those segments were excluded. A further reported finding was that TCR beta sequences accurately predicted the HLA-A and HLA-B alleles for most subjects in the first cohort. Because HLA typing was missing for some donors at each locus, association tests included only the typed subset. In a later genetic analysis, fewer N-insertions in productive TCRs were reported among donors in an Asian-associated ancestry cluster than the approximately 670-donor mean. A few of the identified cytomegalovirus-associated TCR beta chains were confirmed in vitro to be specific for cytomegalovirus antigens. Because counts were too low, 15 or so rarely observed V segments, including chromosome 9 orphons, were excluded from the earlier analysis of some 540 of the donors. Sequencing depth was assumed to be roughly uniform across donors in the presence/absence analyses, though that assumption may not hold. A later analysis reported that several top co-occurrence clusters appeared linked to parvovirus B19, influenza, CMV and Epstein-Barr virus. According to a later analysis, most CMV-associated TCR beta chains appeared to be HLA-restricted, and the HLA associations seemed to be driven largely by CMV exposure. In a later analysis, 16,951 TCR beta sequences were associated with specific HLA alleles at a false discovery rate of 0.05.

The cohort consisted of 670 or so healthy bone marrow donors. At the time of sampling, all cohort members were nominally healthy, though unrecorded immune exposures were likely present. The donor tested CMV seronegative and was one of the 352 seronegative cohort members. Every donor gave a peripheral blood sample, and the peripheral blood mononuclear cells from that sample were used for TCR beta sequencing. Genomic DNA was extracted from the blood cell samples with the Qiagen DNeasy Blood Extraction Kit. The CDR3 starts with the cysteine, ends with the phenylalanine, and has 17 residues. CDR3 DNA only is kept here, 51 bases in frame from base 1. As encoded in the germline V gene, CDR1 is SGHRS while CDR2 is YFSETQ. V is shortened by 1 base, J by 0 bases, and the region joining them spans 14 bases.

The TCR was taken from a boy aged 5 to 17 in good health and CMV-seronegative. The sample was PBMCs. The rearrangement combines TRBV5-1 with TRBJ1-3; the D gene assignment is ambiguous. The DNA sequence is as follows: TGCGCCAGCAGCTTGAATTTGGAGCCCAACTCTGGAAACACCATATATTTT. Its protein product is CASSLNLEPNSGNTIYF.